A single T cell receptor (beta chain) is shown here with its context. This entry comes from a study of T cell changes during pregnancy in multiple sclerosis. Method: immunoSEQ multiplex PCR; TCRdb's copy keeps in-frame clones and lacks some. The data show 58,000 or so clones, 92% seen once. The CDR3 sequence is 11 residues long. V lost 5 bases, J lost 8 bases, and 7 bases lay in between. The germline V gene has CDR1 SNHLY and CDR2 FYNNEI. The input for sequencing was peripheral blood, taken in the first trimester of pregnancy. The TCR sequence derives from a female donor with multiple sclerosis, enrolled in a pregnancy study. The chain joins TRBV2 to TRBJ2-1; no definite D call. DNA for the CDR3: TGTGCCAGCAGTCGTTCCTATGAGCAGTTCTTC. Residues: CASSRSYEQFF.